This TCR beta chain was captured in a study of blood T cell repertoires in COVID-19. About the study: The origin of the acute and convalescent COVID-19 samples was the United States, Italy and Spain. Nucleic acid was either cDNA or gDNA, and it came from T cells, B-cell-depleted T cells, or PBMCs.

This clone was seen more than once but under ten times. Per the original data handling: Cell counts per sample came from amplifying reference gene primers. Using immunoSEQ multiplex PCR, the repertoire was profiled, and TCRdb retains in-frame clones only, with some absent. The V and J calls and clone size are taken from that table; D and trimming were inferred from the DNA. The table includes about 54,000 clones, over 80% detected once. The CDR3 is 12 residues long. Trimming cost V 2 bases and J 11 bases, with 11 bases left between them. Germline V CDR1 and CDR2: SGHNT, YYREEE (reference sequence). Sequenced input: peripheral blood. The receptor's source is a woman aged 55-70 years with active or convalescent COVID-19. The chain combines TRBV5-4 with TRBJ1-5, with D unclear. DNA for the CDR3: TGTGCCAGCAGCTTAGAAGGGAGGACCCAGCATTTT. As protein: CASSLEGRTQHF.